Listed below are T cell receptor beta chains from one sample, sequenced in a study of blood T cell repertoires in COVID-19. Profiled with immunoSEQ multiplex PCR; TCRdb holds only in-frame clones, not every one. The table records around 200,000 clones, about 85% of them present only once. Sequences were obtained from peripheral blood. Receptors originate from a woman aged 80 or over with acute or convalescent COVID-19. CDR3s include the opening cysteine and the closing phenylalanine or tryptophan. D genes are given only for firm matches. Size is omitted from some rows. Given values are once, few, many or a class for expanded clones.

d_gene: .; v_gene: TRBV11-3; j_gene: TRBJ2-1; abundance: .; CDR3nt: TGTGCCAGCAGCTCAGACTCTGCAGGGTCCGATGAGCAGTTCTTC; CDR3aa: CASSSDSAGSDEQFF
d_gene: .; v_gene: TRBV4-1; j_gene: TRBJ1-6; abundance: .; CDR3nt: TGCGCCAGCAGCCCTTTGGAGGTTGGGAGTTCACCCCTCCACTTT; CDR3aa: CASSPLEVGSSPLHF
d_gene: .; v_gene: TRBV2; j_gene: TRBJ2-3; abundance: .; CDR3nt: TGTGCCAGCAGTCCCCGGACAGATACGCAGTATTTT; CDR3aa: CASSPRTDTQYF
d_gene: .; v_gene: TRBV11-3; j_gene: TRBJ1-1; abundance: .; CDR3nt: TGTGCCAGCGCTGGGGGGGGCGGAAACACTGAAGCTTTCTTT; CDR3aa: CASAGGGGNTEAFF
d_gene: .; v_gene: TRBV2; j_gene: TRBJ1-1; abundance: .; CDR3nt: TGTGCCAGCAGTGAAGACAGGCTAGCTTTCTTT; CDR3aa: CASSEDRLAFF
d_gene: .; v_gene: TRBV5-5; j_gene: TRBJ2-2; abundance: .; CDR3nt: TGTGCCAGCAGCCTAGGGACTGCCACCGGGGAGCTGTTTTTT; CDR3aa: CASSLGTATGELFF
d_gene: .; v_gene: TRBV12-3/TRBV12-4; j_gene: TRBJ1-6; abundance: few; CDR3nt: TGTGCCAGCAGACGGGAGCTTTCACCCCTCCACTTT; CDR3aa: CASRRELSPLHF
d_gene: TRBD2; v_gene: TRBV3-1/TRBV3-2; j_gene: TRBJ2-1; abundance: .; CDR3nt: TGTGCCAGCAGCCCTAGCGGGAGTCCGAATGAGCAGTTCTTC; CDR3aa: CASSPSGSPNEQFF
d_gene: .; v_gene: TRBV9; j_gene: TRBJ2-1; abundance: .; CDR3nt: TGTGCCAGCAGCGTAGGCCCGACATCCTACAATGAGCAGTTCTTC; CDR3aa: CASSVGPTSYNEQFF
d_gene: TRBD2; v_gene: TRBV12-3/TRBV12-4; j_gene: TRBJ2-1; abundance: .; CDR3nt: TGTGCCAGCAGTCATCGGACTAGCGGTGAGCAGTTCTTC; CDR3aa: CASSHRTSGEQFF
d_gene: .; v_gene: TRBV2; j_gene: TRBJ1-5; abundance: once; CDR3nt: TGTGCCAGCAAATCAGCCTCAGGGGGCAATCAGCCCCAGCATTTT; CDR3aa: CASKSASGGNQPQHF
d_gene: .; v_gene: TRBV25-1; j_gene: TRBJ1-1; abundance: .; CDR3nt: TGTGCCAGCAGTGAATGGGGCGGTGAAGCTTTCTTT; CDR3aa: CASSEWGGEAFF
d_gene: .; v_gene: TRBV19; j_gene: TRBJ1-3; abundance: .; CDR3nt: TGTGCCAGTAGTATTTTTTTAGCTGGAAACACCATATATTTT; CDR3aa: CASSIFLAGNTIYF
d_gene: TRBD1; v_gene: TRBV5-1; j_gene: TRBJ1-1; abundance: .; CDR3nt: TGCGCCAGCAGCTTGTGGGGTAGGGGACAGGGAGGAACTGAAGCTTTCTTT; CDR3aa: CASSLWGRGQGGTEAFF
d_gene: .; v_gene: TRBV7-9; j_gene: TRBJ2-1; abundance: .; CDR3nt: TGTGCCAGCAGCCCACGGACGGGGAACTACAATGAGCAGTTCTTC; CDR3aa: CASSPRTGNYNEQFF
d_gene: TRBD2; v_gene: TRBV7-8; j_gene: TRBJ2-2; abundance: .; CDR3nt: TGTGCCAGCAGCCCAGGACTAGCGGGTCTGACCGGGGAGCTGTTTTTT; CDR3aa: CASSPGLAGLTGELFF
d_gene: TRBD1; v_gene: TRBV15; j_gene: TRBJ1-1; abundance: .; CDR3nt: TGTGCCACCAGCAGAGATAGGTCGGCAGGGGGTAGGTTGGACACTGAAGCTTTCTTT; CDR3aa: CATSRDRSAGGRLDTEAFF
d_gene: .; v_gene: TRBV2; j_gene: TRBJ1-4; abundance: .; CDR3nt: TGTGCCAGCAGTGAATCGGCCAGGGTTATCGGAAAACTGTTTTTT; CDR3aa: CASSESARVIGKLFF
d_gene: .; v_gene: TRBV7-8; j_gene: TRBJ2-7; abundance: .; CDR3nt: TGTGCCAGCAGCTTCGGGGTTCTCCCCTCCGAGCAGTACTTC; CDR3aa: CASSFGVLPSEQYF
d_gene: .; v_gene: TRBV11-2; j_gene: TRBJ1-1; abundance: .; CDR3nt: TGTGCCAGCAGCTTCTTCGAGGGGGACACTGAAGCTTTCTTT; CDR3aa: CASSFFEGDTEAFF
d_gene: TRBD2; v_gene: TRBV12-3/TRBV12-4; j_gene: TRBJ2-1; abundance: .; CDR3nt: TGTGCCAGCAGTCAAACTAGCGTCAATGAGCAGTTCTTC; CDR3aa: CASSQTSVNEQFF
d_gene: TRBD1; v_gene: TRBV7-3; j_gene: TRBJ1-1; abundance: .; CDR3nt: TGTGCCAGCAGCCCCGGGACAGGGAGGAACACTGAAGCTTTCTTT; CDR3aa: CASSPGTGRNTEAFF
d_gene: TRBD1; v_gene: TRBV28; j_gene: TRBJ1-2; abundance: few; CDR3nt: TGTGCCAGCACCCGCGGACAGGACTATGGCTACACCTTC; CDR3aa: CASTRGQDYGYTF
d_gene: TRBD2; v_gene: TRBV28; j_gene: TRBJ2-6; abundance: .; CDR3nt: TGTGCCAGCTCGTCGGCGGGGGAGCCTGGGGCCAACGTCCTGACTTTC; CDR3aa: CASSSAGEPGANVLTF
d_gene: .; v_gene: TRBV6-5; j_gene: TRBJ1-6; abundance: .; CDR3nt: TGTGCCAGCAGTTCCACGGGGGGTAGAAGTTCACCCCTCCACTTT; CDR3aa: CASSSTGGRSSPLHF
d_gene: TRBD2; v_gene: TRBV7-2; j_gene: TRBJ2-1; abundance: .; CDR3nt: TGTGCCGTATCTAGCGGGGGCTACAATGAGCAGTTCTTC; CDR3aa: CAVSSGGYNEQFF
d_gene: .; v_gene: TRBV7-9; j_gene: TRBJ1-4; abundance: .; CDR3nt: TGTGCCAGCAGCAAAAACACCGCAACTAATGAAAAACTGTTTTTT; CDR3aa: CASSKNTATNEKLFF
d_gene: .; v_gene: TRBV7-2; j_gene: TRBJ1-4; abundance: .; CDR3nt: TGTGCCAGCAGCCCCAGAGGCAGGGCGGCCTATAATGAAAAACTGTTTTTT; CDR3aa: CASSPRGRAAYNEKLFF
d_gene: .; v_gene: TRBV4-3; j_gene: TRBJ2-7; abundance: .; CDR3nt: TGCGCCAGCAGCCCACGAGGGATCCGGGACTCAAGGGAGCAGTACTTC; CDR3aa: CASSPRGIRDSREQYF
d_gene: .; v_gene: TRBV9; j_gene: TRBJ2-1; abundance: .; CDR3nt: TGTGCCAGCAGCCTGCGAGACAGGAGTTACAATGAGCAGTTCTTC; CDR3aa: CASSLRDRSYNEQFF
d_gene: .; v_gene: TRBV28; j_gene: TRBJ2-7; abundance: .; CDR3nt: TGTGCCAGCAGTTTAGTTCAGGCCTACGAGCAGTACTTC; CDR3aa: CASSLVQAYEQYF
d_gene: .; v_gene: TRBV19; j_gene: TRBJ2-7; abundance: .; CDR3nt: TGTGCCAGTAGTATCCCGCAGGGGTGGAACGAGCAGTACTTC; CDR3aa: CASSIPQGWNEQYF
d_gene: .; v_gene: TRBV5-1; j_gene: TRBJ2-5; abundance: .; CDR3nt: TGCGCCAGCAGCTTGGGGCAGGGGGAGACCCAGTACTTC; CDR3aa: CASSLGQGETQYF
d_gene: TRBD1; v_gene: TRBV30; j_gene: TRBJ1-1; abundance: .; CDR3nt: TGTGCCGCTGGGCCAGGGGGCGCGAGGACTGAAGCTTTCTTT; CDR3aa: CAAGPGGARTEAFF
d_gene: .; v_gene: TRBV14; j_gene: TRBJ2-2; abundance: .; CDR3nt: TGTGCCAGCAGCCAAGATTTCGGTACAGGGATCACCGGGGAGCTGTTTTTT; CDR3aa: CASSQDFGTGITGELFF